This TCR beta chain was recovered during a study of CD8+ T cells in alopecia areata. Study background: Patients remained on tofacitinib for 6 to 18 months and then went 6 months without it.

The treatment denotes: oral pan-JAK inhibitor, 5-10 mg twice daily. Trimming pared 0 bases from V and 5 bases from J, leaving 10 bases between. CDR1 is ENHRY and CDR2 is SYGVKD in the germline V gene. CDR3 length equals 14 residues. Sequencing relied on a cDNA template that was reverse transcribed from extracted RNA. Generated by immunoSEQ multiplex PCR, the TCRdb table keeps only in-frame clones and is missing some. Here the sample spans roughly 220,000 clones, less than 45% being singletons. The table lists this clone with a few counts. What it binds is unknown. Study-wide results and caveats: Numerous clones, expanded in lesions, remained in scalp and blood during tofacitinib. Lesional scalp, notably in alopecia totalis/universalis, had clonality above that of normal scalp.

The clonotype was recovered from a human donor with alopecia areata. The chain combines TRBV10-3 with TRBJ2-5; possibly TRBD1 for D (6 bases). The sample in question was CD4+ T cells sorted from blood, obtained between weeks 30 and 35, from a patient treated with tofacitinib. The CDR3 region is CAISESTGRETQYF. CDR3 coding DNA: TGTGCCATCAGTGAGTCAACAGGGCGCGAGACCCAGTACTTC.